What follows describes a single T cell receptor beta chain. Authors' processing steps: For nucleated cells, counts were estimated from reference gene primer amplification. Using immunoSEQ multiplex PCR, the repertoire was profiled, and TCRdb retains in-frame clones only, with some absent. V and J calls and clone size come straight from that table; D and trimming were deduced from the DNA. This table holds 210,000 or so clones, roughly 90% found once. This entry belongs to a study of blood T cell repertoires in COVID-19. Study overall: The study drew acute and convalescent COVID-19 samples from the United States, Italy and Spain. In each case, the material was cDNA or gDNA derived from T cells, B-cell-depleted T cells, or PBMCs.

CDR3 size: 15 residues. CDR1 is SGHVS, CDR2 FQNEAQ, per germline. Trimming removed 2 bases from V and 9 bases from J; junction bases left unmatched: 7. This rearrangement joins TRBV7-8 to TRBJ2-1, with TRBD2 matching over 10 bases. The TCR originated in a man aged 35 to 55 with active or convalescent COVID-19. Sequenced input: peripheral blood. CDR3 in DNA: TGTGCCAGCAGCTTATCTAGCGGGAGAGTGGGTGAGCAGTTCTTC. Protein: CASSLSSGRVGEQFF. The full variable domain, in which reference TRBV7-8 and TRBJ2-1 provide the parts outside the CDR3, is GAGVSQSPRYKVAKRGQDVALRCDPISGHVSLFWYQQALGQGPEFLTYFQNEAQLDKSGLPSDRFFAERPEGSVSTLKIQRTQQEDSAVYLCASSLSSGRVGEQFFGPGTRLTVL.